The 7 T cell receptor beta chains below come from one sample, sequenced in a study of T cell responses to AZD1222 COVID-19 vaccine. Profiled with immunoSEQ multiplex PCR; TCRdb holds only in-frame clones, not every one. The data hold about 130,000 clones, with more than 85% observed a single time. Here the sequenced sample was peripheral blood, taken on day 0 of AZD1222 vaccination. The source is an adult in good health.

This clone has just one count. The V call is TRBV5-1, the J call TRBJ1-4; 7 positions agree with TRBD1. Losses at the gene ends were 5 bases for V and 6 bases for J; bases not matched to a gene: 7. The CDR3 spans 14 residues. Germline V lookup: CDR1 SGHRS, CDR2 YFSETQ. In nucleotides, the CDR3 is TGCGCCAGCAGGGCCGGGACAGCGGATGAAAAACTGTTTTTT. Translating it yields CASRAGTADEKLFF.

The chain carries TRBV5-1 and TRBJ1-2; TRBD1 matches at 11 bases. V dropped 5 bases and J dropped 6; count of bases not matched to a gene: 15. CDR1 and CDR2 (germline): SGHRS, YFSETQ. CDR3 size: 17 residues. CDR3 coding DNA: TGCGCCAGCAGGCCTAATCCCTCCCCGGGACAGGGGGATGGCTACACCTTC. Protein sequence: CASRPNPSPGQGDGYTF.

The chain joins TRBV6-5 to TRBJ1-2, with TRBD1 matching 9 bases. After removal of 6 bases from V and 4 bases from J, the junction contained 9 bases not matched to a gene. This CDR3 comprises 15 residues. Germline V gene data show CDR1 as MNHEY and CDR2 as SVGAGI. The CDR3 bases are TGTGCCAGCAGGCAAGGGACAGGGAGGGGCTATGGCTACACCTTC. Translated: CASRQGTGRGYGYTF.

The CDR3 spells CASSSTSGGVDTQYF. The CDR3 DNA sequence: TGCGCCAGCAGCTCCACTAGCGGGGGGGTAGATACGCAGTATTTT. The chain joins TRBV5-1 to TRBJ2-3; 13 bases agree with TRBD2. Losses at the gene ends were 3 bases for V and 5 bases for J; bases not matched to a gene: 3. Germline assignment: CDR1 SGHRS and CDR2 YFSETQ. CDR3 length: 15 residues.

This clone has just one count. The chain carries TRBV5-6 and TRBJ2-4; 7 bases match TRBD2. The CDR3 extends over 12 amino acids. Per germline, CDR1 SGHDT and CDR2 YYEEEE. J gave up 15 bases and V 4 bases, and 10 bases lay outside the gene matches. CDR3 residues: CASSVEAGRSYF. In nucleotides, the CDR3 is TGTGCCAGCAGCGTGGAAGCGGGGAGGTCGTACTTC.

This chain connects TRBV5-5 to TRBJ2-5; D perhaps matches TRBD1 (6 bases). CDR3 length equals 14 residues. Trimming took 3 bases from V and 6 from J, leaving 15 bases between them. CDR1 is SGHKS and CDR2 is YYEKEE in the germline V gene (reference sequence). The CDR3 coding sequence is TGTGCCAGCAGCTCTCTTACAGGGTTGCAGACCCAGTACTTC. It yields the protein CASSSLTGLQTQYF.

This clone was recorded only once. This chain links TRBV28 with TRBJ1-5, with TRBD1 identical over 10 bases. V lost 7 bases to trimming and J lost 5 bases; unmatched junction nucleotides: 11. Looked up from germline, CDR1 is MDHEN and CDR2 is SYDVKM. The CDR3 runs to 16 residues. For the CDR3, the DNA is TGTGCCAGCAACCAGTCCGGGACAGGGGCTCATCAGCCCCAGCATTTT. It translates to CASNQSGTGAHQPQHF.